The clone carrying this T cell receptor (beta chain) has a handful of counts. The antigen is not known. Per the germline V gene, CDR1 is SGHAT and CDR2 is FQNNGV. Trimming at V came to 2 bases and at J to 6 bases, leaving 4 bases not matched to a gene. CDR3 length: 14 residues. The data are from a study of response to subunit inactivated influenza vaccine. TCRdb fed the RT-PCR reads into MiXCR, producing one record per CDR3 protein. Here the sample spans fewer than 600,000 distinct CDR3 sequences, 7.2% being singletons. Broader study findings: Few new T cells, the authors suggested, are recruited by each seasonal influenza vaccination.

The material was PBMCs from blood, obtained about 23 months after vaccination. This sequence originates from a man in his fifties or sixties who received an inactivated influenza vaccine. The J gene is TRBJ2-1, the V gene TRBV11-2; 7 bases agree with TRBD2. In nucleotides, the CDR3 is TGTGCCAGCAGCTTAACCCCTAGCGGCAATGAGCAGTTCTTC. This translates into CASSLTPSGNEQFF.